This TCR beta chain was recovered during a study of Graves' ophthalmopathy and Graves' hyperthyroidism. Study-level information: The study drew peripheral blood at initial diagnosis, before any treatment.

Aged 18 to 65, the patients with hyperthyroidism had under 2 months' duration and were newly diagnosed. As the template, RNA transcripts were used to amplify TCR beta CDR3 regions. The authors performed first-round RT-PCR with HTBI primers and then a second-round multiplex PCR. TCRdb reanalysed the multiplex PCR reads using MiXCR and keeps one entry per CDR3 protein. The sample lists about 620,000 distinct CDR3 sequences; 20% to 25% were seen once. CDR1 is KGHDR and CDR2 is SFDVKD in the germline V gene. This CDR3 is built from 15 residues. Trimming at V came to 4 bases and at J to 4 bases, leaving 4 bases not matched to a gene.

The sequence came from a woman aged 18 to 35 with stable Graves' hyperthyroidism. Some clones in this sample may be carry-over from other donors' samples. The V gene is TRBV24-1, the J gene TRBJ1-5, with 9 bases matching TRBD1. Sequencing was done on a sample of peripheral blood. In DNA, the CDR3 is TGTGCCACCAGTGACCCAGACAGGGGGAATCAGCCCCAGCATTTT. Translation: CATSDPDRGNQPQHF.